This TCR beta chain was obtained from a study of patients and donors after allogeneic stem cell transplantation. V lost 1 base and J lost 8, with 12 bases in between. In germline, CDR1 is MGHRA, CDR2 YSYEKL. The CDR3 contains 14 residues. TCRdb re-derived calls from the RT-PCR reads in MiXCR, one entry per CDR3 protein. The sample carries approximately 160,000 distinct CDR3 sequences, approximately 30% recorded once. The TCR originated in a human donor who was either an allogeneic HSCT recipient or a stem cell or donor lymphocyte infusion donor (not recorded which). It is not recorded whose cells these are; they may come from a transplant donor. Sequenced input: blood, either unsorted or a sorted T cell fraction (not recorded which). The chain uses TRBV4-1 and TRBJ2-4, with D perhaps assigned TRBD1 or TRBD2 (6 bases each). The CDR3 here is CASSQVPGEDIQYF. CDR3 coding DNA: TGCGCCAGCAGCCAAGTGCCAGGGGAGGACATTCAGTACTTC.